The clone carrying this TCR beta chain turned up a few times. The antigen remains unidentified. Per germline, CDR1 SGHTA and CDR2 FQGNSA. The CDR3 consists of 11 residues. A J-beta primer mix and a sample-barcoded 5' primer were used in a second PCR of roughly 6 to 11 cycles. TCRdb passed the 5' RACE reads through MiXCR, listing each CDR3 protein once. Of about 1,500,000 distinct CDR3 sequences detected, approximately 42% appear once; the ten largest clones hold under 8%. The entry originates in a study of blood T cells in healthy people across ages. Study results and limitations: Unknown CMV status may confound age-related changes in expanded clones.

This clonotype originated in a woman aged 18-29 years in good health. The chain recombines TRBV7-2 with TRBJ2-4; D ambiguous. The J call could be wrong; TRBJ2-7 is a better fit for the DNA end. Sequenced material: blood. CDR3 coding DNA: TGTGCCAGCCAAGCATCCCGCGAGCAGTACTTC. Translating gives CASQASREQYF.